These 9 T cell receptor beta chains were all obtained from the same sample, sequenced in a study of cytomegalovirus exposure and HLA in healthy donors. In the PCR, 60 Vbeta and 13 Jbeta primers were used. Sequencing was performed with immunoSEQ multiplex PCR; in TCRdb, only in-frame clones are kept and a portion is missing. This table holds about 170,000 clones, about four fifths found once. Sequencing used PBMCs. All receptors derive from a woman in her forties or fifties in good health and CMV-seronegative.

DNA of the CDR3: TGTGCCGCCATGGGGGGTTGGGGCTATGGCTACACCTTC. Residues: CAAMGGWGYGYTF. The chain combines TRBV6-5 with TRBJ1-2, with D perhaps TRBD1 (5 bases). This CDR3 is built from 13 residues. Germline lookup yields CDR1 MNHEY and CDR2 SVGAGI. Trimming stripped 11 bases from V and 4 bases from J, with 17 bases between.

On this clone: Germline and junction disagree at one end, which may indicate a read error. The V gene is TRBV7-9, the J gene TRBJ1-2; D uncertain. From germline, CDR1 is SEHNR and CDR2 FQNEAQ (reference sequence). The CDR3 is 13 amino acids. CDR3 in amino acids: CSSSSSRDYGYTF. The CDR3 DNA is TGTTCCAGCAGCTCCTCAAGAGACTATGGCTACACCTTC. The variable domain in full, completed from reference TRBV7-9 and TRBJ1-2, reads DTGVSQNPRHKITKRGQNVTFRCDPISEHNRLYWYRQTLGQGPEFLTYFQNEAQLEKSRLLSDRFSAERPKGSFSTLEIQRTEQGDSAMYLCSSSSSRDYGYTFGSGTRLTVV.

CDR3 DNA sequence: TGTGCCAGCAGCAAAGACAGGGGCACTAATGAAAAACTGTTTTTT. Its protein is CASSKDRGTNEKLFF. The chain links TRBV13 to TRBJ1-4, with 8 bases matching TRBD1. Germline lookup yields CDR1 PRHDT and CDR2 FYEKMQ (reference sequence). V was clipped by 5 bases and J by 2 bases; unmatched bases: 4. The CDR3 has 15 amino acids.

The V gene is TRBV11-2, the J gene TRBJ2-7, with D hard to call. The germline V and J ends were trimmed by 1 base and 6 bases, with 7 bases remaining between them. This CDR3 is built from 12 residues. CDR1 and CDR2 (germline): SGHAT, FQNNGV. The CDR3 DNA follows: TGTGCCAGCAGCTTAGGAGCGTCCGAGCAGTACTTC. It translates to CASSLGASEQYF. Full variable domain (outside the CDR3, taken from reference TRBV11-2 and TRBJ2-7): EAGVAQSPRYKIIEKRQSVAFWCNPISGHATLYWYQQILGQGPKLLIQFQNNGVVDDSQLPKDRFSAERLKGVDSTLKIQPAKLEDSAVYLCASSLGASEQYFGPGTRLTVT.

V gene TRBV7-2 combines with J gene TRBJ2-5, with TRBD2 matching 7 bases. From germline, CDR1 is SGHTA and CDR2 FQGNSA. CDR3 length: 14 residues. The trim removed 3 bases at V and 5 bases at J, leaving 6 bases unmatched. The CDR3 sequence is CASSLAGARETQYF. The CDR3 bases are TGTGCCAGCAGCTTGGCGGGAGCTAGGGAGACCCAGTACTTC.

The chain links TRBV6-5 to TRBJ1-1; D unresolved. V lost 6 bases and J lost 7, with 12 bases in between. This CDR3 region has 12 residues. Germline V gene lookup returns CDR1 MNHEY and CDR2 SVGAGI. CDR3 amino acids: CASRAYSGEAFF. The CDR3 bases are TGTGCCAGCAGGGCCTACAGCGGTGAAGCTTTCTTT.

This clone was seen once. In DNA, the CDR3 is TGCAGCGTTGAAAGGGCGGCGGGAGGTTTCTTT. Its protein is CSVERAAGGFF. This chain connects TRBV29-1 to TRBJ1-1; no clear D gene. Germline V gene lookup returns CDR1 SQVTM and CDR2 ANQGSEA. The CDR3 consists of 11 residues. V gave up 2 bases and J gave up 13 bases, with 14 bases separating them.

This clone has more than one count but fewer than ten. The V gene is TRBV11-1, the J gene TRBJ2-3; possibly TRBD2 for D (5 bases). Germline values: CDR1 SGHAT, CDR2 FQDESV (reference sequence). The CDR3 has 11 amino acids. The germline V and J ends were trimmed by 7 bases and 5 bases, with 7 bases remaining between them. The CDR3 region has the DNA TGTGCCAGCACCCGGGGAGATACGCAGTATTTT. This sequence encodes CASTRGDTQYF.

The chain is built from TRBV28 and TRBJ2-7; 11 bases match TRBD1. Germline CDR1 reads MDHEN; CDR2 reads SYDVKM. This CDR3 has 16 amino acids. Trimming took 2 bases from V and 4 from J; bases not matched to a gene: 7. CDR3 DNA: TGTGCCAGCAGTTTACCTGGGACAGGGGGACGGTACGAGCAGTACTTC. Protein: CASSLPGTGGRYEQYF.